A single T cell receptor beta chain is shown here with its context. The sample holds many counts of this clonotype. Its cognate antigen has yet to be identified. No clone much larger than this one lies a single base away; base qualities are absent. This sample was included in a study of T cells in Graves' hyperthyroidism and ophthalmopathy (dated 2019 in TCRdb). As for the study more broadly: A discovery cohort of around 100 patients, approximately 45 with Graves' ophthalmopathy and roughly 59 with stable Graves' hyperthyroidism, was used to find distinguishing TCR V-J signatures. After blood sampling, hyperthyroidism patients were treated with methimazole at a starting dose of 30 mg daily, and ophthalmopathy patients were treated with high-dose intravenous methylprednisolone. TCR Vbeta CDR3 sequencing of roughly 140 peripheral blood samples (approximately 44 ophthalmopathy, about 80 hyperthyroidism and roughly 17 progressor patients) is reported in the paper. Prospective prediction of ophthalmopathy was tested in an independent validation cohort consisting of some 20 hyperthyroidism patients and some 15 patients who later progressed to ophthalmopathy. The study also compared thyroid tissue and blood T-cell repertoires from several Graves' hyperthyroidism patients. The 90 or so discovery patients were randomly split 7:3 into training and test sets. On the study overall, not on this receptor specifically: A 13 V-J signature model separated ophthalmopathy from stable hyperthyroidism, with around 90% sensitivity and about 81% specificity in cross-validation and 80%/75% in testing. Most expanded thyroid clonotypes (frequency above 0.001) were also detected in blood, suggesting blood repertoires may reflect thyroid immune responses. During validation, the model predicted progression to ophthalmopathy a median of approximately 6 months ahead of onset, with around 71% sensitivity and 72.22% specificity. No statistical method was used to set the sample size in advance, and investigators knew the group allocation.

The study excluded patients with uncontrolled infections, other autoimmune diseases, pregnancy or lactation. Diagnoses were based on clinical symptoms, serum thyroxine and TRAb, thyroid ultrasound and orbital computed tomography. Trizol reagent was used to extract total RNA, and RNA quality was then checked on an Agilent 2100 Bioanalyzer. The TCR beta CDR3 regions were amplified from RNA transcripts. A first-round RT-PCR of the TCR CDR3 used the HTBI primer set with the Qiagen OneStep RT-PCR kit. Libraries were constructed in a second round of multiplex PCR, after which size selection and purification were performed. Sequencing of the libraries was done on an Illumina HiSeq2000 using paired-end 100 bp reads. Processing in the source paper ran as follows. SOAPnuke was used to process the raw data, removing reads that contained adapters or uncalled bases, had a mean Phred below 15, or lacked an exact match to the constant primer or identifier. High-quality paired reads were merged using COPE v1.2.5, and each unique nucleotide sequence was defined as a clonotype. MiTCR v1.1 was used to align clonotypes to the IMGT TRBV, TRBD and TRBJ reference segments. Analysis was restricted to V-J combinations with a frequency above 0.0001, which covered roughly 99% of repertoires. A TCS score was defined as the ratio between F50 (clonal expansion) and ExV (chaos), using BLOSUM62-based TCRdist between CDR3 peptides within each V-J. Welch's t-statistics and random forest reduced some 510 V-J features to 10 to 15, which were used in a naive Bayes classifier (R e1071). Thyroid-blood repertoire similarity was quantified with the Morisita-Horn index. The public reads were reprocessed in TCRdb via fastp at Q25 and MiXCR, keeping in-frame beta chains. Each entry is one CDR3 protein sequence, shown with its most common DNA and genes. What appears here as the V and J calls and clone size reflects TCRdb's work, not the paper's. The sample records about 510,000 distinct CDR3 sequences, approximately 49% of which are singletons. The ten largest clones represent 44% of the sample.

The germline V gene (reference sequence) yields LNHDA for CDR1 and SQIVND for CDR2. V is cut back by 4 bases and J by 4 bases, with 4 bases in the junction unmatched. The CDR3 contains 15 residues, cysteine and phenylalanine counted. Only CDR3 DNA remains: 45 bases, in frame from the first base. The specimen sequenced was peripheral blood or thyroid tissue (not recorded which). The chain was built from TRBV19 and TRBJ2-7; TRBD2 matches 13 bases in the middle. This clonotype was sampled from an adult woman with Graves' disease, either hyperthyroidism or ophthalmopathy (not recorded which). The DNA sequence reads TGTGCCAGTAGTAGGACTAGCGGGAGAGAATACGAGCAGTACTTC. It is translated as CASSRTSGREYEQYF.